This record looks at one TCR beta chain sequence and its context. The antigen is undetermined. TCRdb reprocessed the reads via MiXCR and lists one record per CDR3 protein. The data show 90,000 to 110,000 distinct CDR3 sequences, approximately 28% seen once. This sample stems from a study of T cell repertoires in cytomegalovirus infection. For the study at large: Recently described HLA-C-restricted plus well-studied HLA-B-restricted CMV epitopes were used. Matching HLA type, along with CMV infection, was indicated by public TCR beta signatures.

In germline, CDR1 is MNHEY, CDR2 SMNVEV (reference sequence). Losses at the gene ends were 1 base for V and 2 bases for J; bases not matched to a gene: 3. The CDR3 length is 16 residues. The study, taken as a whole, reports: HLA-C-restricted CMV clonotypes gave the most frequent clonotype in two of eight donors. The study identified carriers of CMV plus the relevant HLA from cumulative public TCR beta family frequency.

This clonotype originated in a human donor in good health (CMV status not recorded). Some clones in this sample may be carry-over from other donors' samples. Specimen: CD8+ T cells from cultured PBMCs, collected from culture after CMV antigen stimulation. The genes are TRBV27 and TRBJ2-5; 11 nucleotides match TRBD2. In DNA form, the CDR3 reads TGTGCCAGCAGTTTATGGCTAGCGGGGGGACAAGAGACCCAGTACTTC. It yields the protein CASSLWLAGGQETQYF.